Listed below are T cell receptor beta chains from one sample, sequenced in a study of technical replicates of blood from several donors. The method was immunoSEQ multiplex PCR; TCRdb's version includes in-frame clones alone and lacks a portion of them. This table has approximately 100,000 clones, just over 95% appearing once. Sequences were obtained from T cells isolated from PBMCs. These receptor sequences come from a human donor in good health. Each CDR3 is given with its conserved first and last residue. A D gene is named only where the DNA matches it firmly.

J gene | V gene | D gene | CDR3 protein | CDR3 DNA
TRBJ2-1 | TRBV6-5 | NA | CASTPGPYNEQFF | TGTGCCAGCACCCCAGGTCCATACAATGAGCAGTTCTTC
TRBJ2-1 | TRBV6-4 | NA | CASSLVGAPTNYNEQFF | TGTGCCAGCAGCCTAGTTGGGGCCCCAACTAACTACAATGAGCAGTTCTTC
TRBJ2-3 | TRBV12-5 | TRBD1 | CASGLGGTGDTQYF | TGTGCTAGTGGTTTGGGGGGGACAGGGGATACGCAGTATTTT
TRBJ2-1 | TRBV6-4 | NA | CASSDSGLGAGNEQFF | TGTGCCAGCAGTGACTCCGGGCTGGGGGCTGGGAATGAGCAGTTCTTC
TRBJ2-5 | TRBV11-3 | TRBD2 | CASSSPFETSGETQYF | TGTGCCAGCAGCTCCCCCTTCGAGACTAGCGGCGAGACCCAGTACTTC
TRBJ2-7 | TRBV4-1 | TRBD1 | CASSQERQGPYEQYF | TGCGCCAGCAGCCAAGAGAGACAGGGTCCCTACGAGCAGTACTTC
TRBJ2-2 | TRBV6-1 | TRBD1 | CASSEFFRQGTSGELFF | TGTGCCAGCAGTGAATTTTTTAGACAGGGAACGAGCGGGGAGCTGTTTTTT
TRBJ1-3 | TRBV6-1 | NA | CASRRGPKTTIYF | TGTGCCAGCAGGCGGGGCCCGAAGACCACCATATATTTT
TRBJ2-1 | TRBV2 | NA | CASRGDYNEQFF | TGTGCCAGCAGGGGAGACTACAATGAGCAGTTCTTC
TRBJ2-5 | TRBV5-1 | NA | CASSLGGQQETQYF | TGCGCCAGCAGCTTGGGGGGGCAGCAAGAGACCCAGTACTTC
TRBJ1-2 | TRBV5-1 | NA | CASSLGASSNYGYTF | TGCGCCAGCAGCTTGGGGGCAAGCTCCAACTATGGCTACACCTTC
TRBJ2-1 | TRBV4-1 | TRBD2 | CASSQGGGTSSNNEQFF | TGCGCCAGCAGCCAAGGGGGGGGAACTAGTAGTAACAATGAGCAGTTCTTC
TRBJ1-2 | TRBV27 | TRBD1 | CASSLDPRQGMGYTF | TGTGCCAGCAGTTTAGATCCCCGACAGGGTATGGGCTACACCTTC